These 5 T cell receptor beta chains were all obtained from the same sample, sequenced in a study of T-cell reconstitution after alpha-beta-depleted transplantation in children. Researchers prepared the TCRbeta library using unique molecular identifiers, the study reports. TCRdb recomputed calls from the PCR reads with MiXCR, one row per CDR3 protein. The data contain more than 500,000 distinct CDR3 sequences, 11% of them singletons. The sample consisted of PBMCs, mostly from graft donor cells, taken 180 days after TCRalphabeta/CD19-depleted stem cell transplant. Receptors were obtained from a female patient aged 2-10 years who had a stem cell transplant for aplastic anemia, so the T cells may come from the graft donor.

This clonotype was detected only a few times. The chain carries TRBV29-1 and TRBJ2-2; 9 bases match TRBD2. Germline V gene data show CDR1 as SQVTM and CDR2 as ANQGSEA. With V trimmed by 7 bases and J by 4 bases, 10 bases remained unmatched. There are 15 residues in the CDR3. The CDR3 region is CSAILASGITGELFF. The CDR3 DNA reads as TGCAGCGCAATTCTGGCTAGCGGGATCACCGGGGAGCTGTTTTTT.

In its sample, this clonotype was seen a few times. The chain uses TRBV5-1 and TRBJ2-3, with 10 bases aligning to TRBD1. This CDR3 spans 16 amino acids. V shed 1 base, J shed 5 bases, and the junction held 7 bases outside the gene matches. Germline CDR1 SGHRS, CDR2 YFSETQ. The CDR3 DNA sequence: TGCGCCAGCAGCTTGTACGGGACAGGGGTTAAAGATACGCAGTATTTT. Amino acid sequence: CASSLYGTGVKDTQYF.

This clonotype was counted only a few times. This chain uses TRBV24-1 with TRBJ1-4; D perhaps matches TRBD1 (5 bases). Between the trimmed V and J ends, which lost 0 bases and 8 bases, there was a span of 15 bases. The germline V gene encodes CDR1 KGHDR and CDR2 SFDVKD. This CDR3 is 16 amino acids long. CDR3 in amino acids: CATSDLPGLKEEKLFF. The CDR3 DNA sequence: TGTGCCACCAGTGATTTGCCGGGGCTGAAGGAGGAAAAACTGTTTTTT.

This clonotype was detected ten times or more. This chain uses TRBV3-1 with TRBJ1-2, with D possibly being TRBD1 (5 bases). Germline V gene lookup returns CDR1 LGHDT and CDR2 YNNKEL (reference sequence). V was trimmed by 1 base and J by 6 bases, leaving 12 bases between them. CDR3 length equals 14 residues. This chain's CDR3 is CASSQVQGANGYTF. The CDR3 DNA follows: TGTGCCAGCAGCCAAGTGCAAGGGGCGAATGGCTACACCTTC. The entire variable domain, with the rest obtained from reference TRBV3-1 and TRBJ1-2, is as follows: DTAVSQTPKYLVTQMGNDKSIKCEQNLGHDTMYWYKQDSKKFLKIMFSYNNKELIINETVPNRFSPKSPDKAHLNLHINSLELGDSAVYFCASSQVQGANGYTFGSGTRLTVV.

This clonotype was seen a few times. The rearrangement joins TRBV5-1 to TRBJ2-1; 8 positions match TRBD1. The V gene end was trimmed by 1 base and the J gene end by 8 bases; junction bases not matched to a gene: 11. The germline CDR1 and CDR2 sequences are SGHRS and YFSETQ. The CDR3 contains 16 residues. CDR3 in DNA: TGCGCCAGCAGCTTGTTTATTCCAGGGGGCATGGATGAGCAGTTCTTC. Translated, it gives CASSLFIPGGMDEQFF.